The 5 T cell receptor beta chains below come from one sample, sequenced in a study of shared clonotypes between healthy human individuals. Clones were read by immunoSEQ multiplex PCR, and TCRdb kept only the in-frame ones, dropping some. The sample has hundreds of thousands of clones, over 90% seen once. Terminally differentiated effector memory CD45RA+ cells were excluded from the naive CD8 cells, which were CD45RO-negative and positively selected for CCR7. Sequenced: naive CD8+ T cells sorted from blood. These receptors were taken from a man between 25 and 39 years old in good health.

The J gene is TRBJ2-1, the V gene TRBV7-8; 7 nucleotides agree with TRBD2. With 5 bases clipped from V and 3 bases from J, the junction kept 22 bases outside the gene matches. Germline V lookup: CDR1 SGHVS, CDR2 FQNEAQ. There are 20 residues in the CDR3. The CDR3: CASSPRGGRARPTSYNEQFF. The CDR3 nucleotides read TGTGCCAGCAGCCCCCGGGGAGGGAGGGCCAGACCTACAAGCTACAATGAGCAGTTCTTC. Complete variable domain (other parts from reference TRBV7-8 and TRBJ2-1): GAGVSQSPRYKVAKRGQDVALRCDPISGHVSLFWYQQALGQGPEFLTYFQNEAQLDKSGLPSDRFFAERPEGSVSTLKIQRTQQEDSAVYLCASSPRGGRARPTSYNEQFFGPGTRLTVL.

DNA for the CDR3: TGTGCCAGCAGTCCCTCACCGGGACATGGAGGCTACACCTTC. This encodes CASSPSPGHGGYTF. The J gene is TRBJ1-2, the V gene TRBV27, with D perhaps matching TRBD1 (6 bases). V lost 5 bases and J lost 8, with 18 bases in between. Germline CDR1 and CDR2: MNHEY and SMNVEV (reference sequence). The CDR3 loop spans 14 amino acids.

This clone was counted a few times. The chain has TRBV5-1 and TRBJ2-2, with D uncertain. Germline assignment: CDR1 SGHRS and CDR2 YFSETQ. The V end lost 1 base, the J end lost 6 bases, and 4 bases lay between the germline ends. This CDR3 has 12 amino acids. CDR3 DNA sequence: TGCGCCAGCAGCTTGAGGCCCGGGGAGCTGTTTTTT. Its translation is CASSLRPGELFF.

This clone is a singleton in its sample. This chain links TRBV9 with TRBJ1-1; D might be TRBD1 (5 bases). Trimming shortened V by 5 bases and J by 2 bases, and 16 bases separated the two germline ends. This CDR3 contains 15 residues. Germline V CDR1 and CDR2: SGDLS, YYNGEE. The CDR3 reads CASSLAGTANTEAFF. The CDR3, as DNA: TGTGCCAGCAGTTTAGCCGGGACCGCAAACACTGAAGCTTTCTTT.

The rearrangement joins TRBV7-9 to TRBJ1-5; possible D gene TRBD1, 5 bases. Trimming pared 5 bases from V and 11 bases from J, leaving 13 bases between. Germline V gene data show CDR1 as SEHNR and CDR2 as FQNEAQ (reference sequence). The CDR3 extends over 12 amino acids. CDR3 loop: CASSDDSLAQHF. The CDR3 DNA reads TGTGCCAGCAGCGATGACAGTTTGGCCCAGCATTTT.